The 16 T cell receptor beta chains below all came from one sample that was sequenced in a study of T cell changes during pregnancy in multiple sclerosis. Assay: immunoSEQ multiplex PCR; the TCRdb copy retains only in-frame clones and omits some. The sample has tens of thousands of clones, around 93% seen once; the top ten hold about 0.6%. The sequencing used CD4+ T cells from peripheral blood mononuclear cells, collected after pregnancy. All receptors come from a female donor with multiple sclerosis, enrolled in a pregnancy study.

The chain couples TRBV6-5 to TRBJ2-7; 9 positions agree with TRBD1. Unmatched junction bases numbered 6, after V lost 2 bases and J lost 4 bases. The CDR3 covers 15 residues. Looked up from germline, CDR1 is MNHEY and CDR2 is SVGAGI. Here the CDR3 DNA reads TGTGCCAGCAGTTACCTGGGGGACAGGGTATACGAGCAGTACTTC. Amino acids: CASSYLGDRVYEQYF.

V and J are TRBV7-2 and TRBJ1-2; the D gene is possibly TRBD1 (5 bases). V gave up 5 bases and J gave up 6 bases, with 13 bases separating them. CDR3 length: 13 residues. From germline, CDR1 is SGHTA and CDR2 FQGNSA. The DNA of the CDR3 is TGTGCCAGCAGCCCATCGCAGGGAAATGGCTACACCTTC. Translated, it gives CASSPSQGNGYTF.

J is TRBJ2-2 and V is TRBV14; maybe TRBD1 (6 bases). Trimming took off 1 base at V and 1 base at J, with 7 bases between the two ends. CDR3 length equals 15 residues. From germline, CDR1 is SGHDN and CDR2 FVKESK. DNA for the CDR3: TGTGCCAGCAGCCAAGGGACAGAGAACACCGGGGAGCTGTTTTTT. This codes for CASSQGTENTGELFF.

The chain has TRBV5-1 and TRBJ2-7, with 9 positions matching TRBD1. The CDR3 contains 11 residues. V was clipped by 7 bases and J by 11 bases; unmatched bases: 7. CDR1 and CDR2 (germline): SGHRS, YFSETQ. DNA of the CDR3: TGCGCCAGCGGCCCGGACAGGGGAGAGTACTTC. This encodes CASGPDRGEYF.

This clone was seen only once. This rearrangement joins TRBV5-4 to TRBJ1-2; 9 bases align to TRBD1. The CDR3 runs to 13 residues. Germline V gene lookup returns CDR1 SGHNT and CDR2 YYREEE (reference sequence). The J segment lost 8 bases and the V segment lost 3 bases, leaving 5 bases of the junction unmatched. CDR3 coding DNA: TGTGCCAGCAGCTCGGACAGGGGCAACGGCTACACCTTC. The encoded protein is CASSSDRGNGYTF.

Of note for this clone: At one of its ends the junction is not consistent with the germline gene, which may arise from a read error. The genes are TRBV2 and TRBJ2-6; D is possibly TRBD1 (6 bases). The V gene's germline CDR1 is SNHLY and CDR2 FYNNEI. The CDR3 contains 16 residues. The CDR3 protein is CVSSEARGSGANVLTF. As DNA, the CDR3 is TGTGTCAGCAGTGAAGCCAGGGGTTCTGGGGCCAACGTCCTGACTTTC.

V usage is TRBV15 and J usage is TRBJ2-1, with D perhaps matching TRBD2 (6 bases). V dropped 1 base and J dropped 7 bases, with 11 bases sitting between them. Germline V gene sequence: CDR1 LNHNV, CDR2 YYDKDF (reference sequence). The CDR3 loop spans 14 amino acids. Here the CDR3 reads CATSRAAGRNEQFF. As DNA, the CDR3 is TGTGCCACCAGCAGAGCTGCGGGGCGGAATGAGCAGTTCTTC.

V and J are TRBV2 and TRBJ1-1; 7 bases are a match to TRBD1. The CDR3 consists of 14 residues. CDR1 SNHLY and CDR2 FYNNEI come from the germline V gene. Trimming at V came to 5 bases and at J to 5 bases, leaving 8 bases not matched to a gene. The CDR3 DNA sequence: TGTGCCAGCAGTCTACAGGGGCGAGGAACTGAAGCTTTCTTT. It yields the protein CASSLQGRGTEAFF.

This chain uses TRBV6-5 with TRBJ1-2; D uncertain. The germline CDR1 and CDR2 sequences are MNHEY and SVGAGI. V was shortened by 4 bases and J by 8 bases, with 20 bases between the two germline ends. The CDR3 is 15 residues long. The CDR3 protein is CASSLTQSMATGYTF. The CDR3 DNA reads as TGTGCCAGCAGTTTGACACAATCTATGGCTACCGGCTACACCTTC.

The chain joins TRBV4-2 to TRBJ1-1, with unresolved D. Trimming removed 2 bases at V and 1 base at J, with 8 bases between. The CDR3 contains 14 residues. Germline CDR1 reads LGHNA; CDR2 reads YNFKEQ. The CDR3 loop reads CASSQTRANTEAFF. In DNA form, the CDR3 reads TGTGCCAGCAGCCAAACGCGGGCGAACACTGAAGCTTTCTTT.

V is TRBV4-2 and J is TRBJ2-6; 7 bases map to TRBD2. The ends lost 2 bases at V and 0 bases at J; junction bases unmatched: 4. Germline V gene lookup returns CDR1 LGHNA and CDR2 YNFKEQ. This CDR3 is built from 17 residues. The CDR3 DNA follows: TGTGCCAGCAGCCAATTGGGGGGGAGCTCTGGGGCCAACGTCCTGACTTTC. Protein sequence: CASSQLGGSSGANVLTF.

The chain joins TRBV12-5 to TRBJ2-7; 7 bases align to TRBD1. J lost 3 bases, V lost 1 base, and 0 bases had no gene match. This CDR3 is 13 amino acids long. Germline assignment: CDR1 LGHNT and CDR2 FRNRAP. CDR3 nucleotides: TGTGCTAGTGGTTTGGCAGGGGGCTACGAGCAGTACTTC. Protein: CASGLAGGYEQYF. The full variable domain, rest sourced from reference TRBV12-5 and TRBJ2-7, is DARVTQTPRHKVTEMGQEVTMRCQPILGHNTVFWYRQTMMQGLELLAYFRNRAPLDDSGMPKDRFSAEMPDATLATLKIQPSEPRDSAVYFCASGLAGGYEQYFGPGTRLTVT.

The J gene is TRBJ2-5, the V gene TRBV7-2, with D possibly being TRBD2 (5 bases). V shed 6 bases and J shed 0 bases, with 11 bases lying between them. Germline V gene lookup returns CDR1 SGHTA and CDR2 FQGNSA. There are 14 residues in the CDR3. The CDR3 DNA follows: TGTGCCAGCAGTCAAACGGGGAACCAAGAGACCCAGTACTTC. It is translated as CASSQTGNQETQYF.

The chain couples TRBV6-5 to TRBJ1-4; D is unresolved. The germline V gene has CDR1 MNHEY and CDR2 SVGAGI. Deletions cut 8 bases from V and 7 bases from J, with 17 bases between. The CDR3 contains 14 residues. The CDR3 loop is CASGGSWLTEKLFF. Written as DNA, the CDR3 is TGTGCCAGCGGCGGGAGTTGGCTGACTGAAAAACTGTTTTTT.

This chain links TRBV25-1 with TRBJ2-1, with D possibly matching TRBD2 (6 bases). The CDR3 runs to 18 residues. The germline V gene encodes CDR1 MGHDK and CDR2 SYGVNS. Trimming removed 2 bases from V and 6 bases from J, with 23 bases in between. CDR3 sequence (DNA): TGTGCCAGCAGTGAAGTTGGGAGGATTGGACATTTAACCAATGAGCAGTTCTTC. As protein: CASSEVGRIGHLTNEQFF.

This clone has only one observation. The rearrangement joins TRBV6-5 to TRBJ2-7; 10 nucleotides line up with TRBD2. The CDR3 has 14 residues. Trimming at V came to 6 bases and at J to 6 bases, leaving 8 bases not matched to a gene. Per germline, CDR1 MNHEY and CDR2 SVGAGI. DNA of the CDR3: TGTGCCAGCAGAAGAGCGGGGGGGCCGATCGAGCAGTACTTC. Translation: CASRRAGGPIEQYF.